This record covers a single T cell receptor beta chain. No antigen is known for it. V dropped 6 bases and J dropped 4; count of bases not matched to a gene: 5. The length of the CDR3 is 13 residues. The germline V gene has CDR1 MDHEN and CDR2 SYDVKM. Healthy bone marrow donors supplied every sample. This entry is derived from a study of cytomegalovirus exposure and HLA in healthy donors. It was with 60 Vbeta and 13 Jbeta primers that the PCR ran. Measured with immunoSEQ multiplex PCR; TCRdb has only the in-frame clones, and not every one. The table lists about 180,000 clones, about three quarters of them singletons, with around 1.6% in the top ten. General study findings and limits: The majority of TCR sequences were rare, yet some public TCRs appeared in many donors. Indistinguishable V segments, including TRBV6-2 and TRBV6-3, were excluded. Productive status was seen about 90% or about 30% of the time for most TCR beta V segments in an earlier analysis.

This clonotype was sampled from a man younger than 35 in good health and CMV-seronegative. The specimen was PBMCs. The V and J genes are TRBV28 and TRBJ1-2, with 7 bases fitting TRBD1. The CDR3 loop reads CASSSDRVYGYTF. The CDR3 region has the DNA TGTGCCAGCAGCTCCGACAGGGTCTATGGCTACACCTTC.